The 12 T cell receptor beta chains below all came from one sample that was sequenced in a study of T cell responses to AZD1222 COVID-19 vaccine. TCRdb's table, derived via immunoSEQ multiplex PCR, lists solely in-frame clones and lacks some. The sample contains under 150,000 clones, around 94% of which appear only once. The sample consisted of peripheral blood, taken 28 days after the second AZD1222 dose. These receptor sequences come from an adult who received the AZD1222 COVID-19 vaccine.

The genes are TRBV6-6 and TRBJ1-2; D possibly corresponds to TRBD1 (5 bases). V lost 4 bases, J lost 6 bases, and 15 bases lay in between. Germline loops: CDR1 MNHNY, CDR2 SVGAGI (reference sequence). CDR3 length equals 14 residues. The CDR3 nucleotides read TGTGCCAGCAGTTGGCCAATGGGGGGGGATGGCTACACCTTC. Its translation is CASSWPMGGDGYTF.

A remark on this clone: Other DNA sequences in this specimen translate into the identical CDR3. The chain carries TRBV7-2 and TRBJ2-1; 14 positions agree with TRBD2. Trimming cost V 1 base and J 5 bases; bases outside gene matches: 4. Germline values: CDR1 SGHTA, CDR2 FQGNSA. CDR3 length: 17 amino acids. The CDR3 sequence: CASSLDRTSGGNNEQFF. CDR3 in DNA: TGTGCCAGCAGCTTAGATCGGACTAGCGGGGGGAACAATGAGCAGTTCTTC.

The V and J genes are TRBV5-4 and TRBJ1-2; 9 nucleotides align to TRBD1. Germline V gives CDR1 SGHNT, CDR2 YYREEE (reference sequence). The CDR3 is 18 amino acids. Losses at the gene ends were 0 bases for V and 0 bases for J; bases not matched to a gene: 9. The CDR3, as DNA: TGTGCCAGCAGCTTGGGGGGCGGGACAGGGAGTCCTAACTATGGCTACACCTTC. Protein: CASSLGGGTGSPNYGYTF.

The chain recombines TRBV5-5 with TRBJ2-4; TRBD2 is a possible D gene (6 bases). This CDR3 is built from 17 residues. In germline, CDR1 is SGHKS, CDR2 YYEKEE (reference sequence). The V gene lost 3 bases and the J gene lost 6 bases, with 22 bases spanning the gap. CDR3 region: CASSYPGSPISGNIQYF. The CDR3 DNA reads TGTGCCAGCAGCTATCCCGGGAGCCCCATATCGGGAAACATTCAGTACTTC.

V usage is TRBV3-1 (or the pseudogene TRBV3-2) and J usage is TRBJ1-1, with unresolved D. Germline V gene sequence: CDR1 LGHDT, CDR2 YNNKEL (reference sequence). V was trimmed by 1 base and J by 1 base, leaving 7 bases between them. The length of the CDR3 is 14 residues. The CDR3 sequence: CASSQVTANTEAFF. As DNA, the CDR3 is TGTGCCAGCAGCCAAGTTACGGCGAACACTGAAGCTTTCTTT.

The J gene is TRBJ2-5, the V gene TRBV5-4; 7 bases are a match to TRBD1. This CDR3 has 14 amino acids. The ends lost 4 bases at V and 1 base at J; junction bases unmatched: 4. Per the germline V gene, CDR1 is SGHNT and CDR2 is YYREEE (reference sequence). Here the CDR3 reads CASSVRQGQETQYF. In DNA, the CDR3 is TGTGCCAGCAGCGTCCGACAGGGCCAAGAGACCCAGTACTTC.

The rearrangement links TRBV7-8 to TRBJ2-2; 10 bases are a match to TRBD2. CDR1 and CDR2 (germline): SGHVS, FQNEAQ. The CDR3 has 19 amino acids. Unmatched junction bases numbered 12, after V lost 2 bases and J lost 3 bases. Written as DNA, the CDR3 is TGTGCCAGCAGCTTATCCCGAAAGCGGGGGGGCCGCCACACCGGGGAGCTGTTTTTT. Encoded protein: CASSLSRKRGGRHTGELFF.

The chain combines TRBV7-9 with TRBJ2-2, with TRBD2 matching 7 bases. This CDR3 has 16 residues. The V gene's germline CDR1 is SEHNR and CDR2 FQNEAQ (reference sequence). V was clipped by 5 bases and J by 5 bases; unmatched bases: 11. This chain's CDR3 is CASSPPRGYSTGELFF. Written as DNA, the CDR3 is TGTGCCAGCAGCCCCCCGCGGGGGTATAGTACCGGGGAGCTGTTTTTT.

The chain carries TRBV11-2 and TRBJ2-3; D gene ambiguous. CDR1 and CDR2 (germline): SGHAT, FQNNGV. There are 13 residues in the CDR3. V was shortened by 0 bases and J by 2 bases, with 3 bases between the two germline ends. CDR3 nucleotides: TGTGCCAGCAGCTTAGATGCCACAGATACGCAGTATTTT. It is translated as CASSLDATDTQYF. The variable domain in full, completed from reference TRBV11-2 and TRBJ2-3, reads EAGVAQSPRYKIIEKRQSVAFWCNPISGHATLYWYQQILGQGPKLLIQFQNNGVVDDSQLPKDRFSAERLKGVDSTLKIQPAKLEDSAVYLCASSLDATDTQYFGPGTRLTVL.

J is TRBJ1-5 and V is TRBV19, with D uncertain. V shed 0 bases and J shed 2 bases, with 11 bases lying between them. Germline values: CDR1 LNHDA, CDR2 SQIVND (reference sequence). The CDR3 loop spans 16 amino acids. CDR3 bases: TGTGCCAGTAGTATAGATTCGGGTGGAGGCAATCAGCCCCAGCATTTT. Amino acids: CASSIDSGGGNQPQHF.

The chain carries TRBV7-2 and TRBJ2-1, with 8 nucleotides matching TRBD1. This CDR3 comprises 14 residues. CDR1 is SGHTA, CDR2 FQGNSA, per germline. Trimming took 5 bases from V and 5 from J; bases not matched to a gene: 5. CDR3 sequence reads: CASSRGQGHNEQFF. The CDR3 nucleotides are TGTGCCAGCAGCCGTGGACAGGGCCACAATGAGCAGTTCTTC.

The gene calls are TRBV10-1 and TRBJ1-1; maybe TRBD1 (6 bases). The germline CDR1 and CDR2 sequences are WNHNN and SYGVQD (reference sequence). CDR3 length: 14 amino acids. Trimming took off 7 bases at V and 5 bases at J, with 17 bases between the two ends. CDR3 DNA: TGCGCCAGCACCGCACAGGGCGGGAGGACTGAAGCTTTCTTT. Its protein product is CASTAQGGRTEAFF.